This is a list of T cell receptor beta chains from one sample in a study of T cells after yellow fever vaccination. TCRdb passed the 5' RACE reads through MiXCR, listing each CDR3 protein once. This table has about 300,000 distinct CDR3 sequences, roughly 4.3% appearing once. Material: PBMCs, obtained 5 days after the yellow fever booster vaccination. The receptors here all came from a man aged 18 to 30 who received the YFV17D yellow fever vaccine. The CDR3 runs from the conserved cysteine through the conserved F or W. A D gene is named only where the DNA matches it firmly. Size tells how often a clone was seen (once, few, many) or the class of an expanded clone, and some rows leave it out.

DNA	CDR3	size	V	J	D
TGTGCCAGCAGTTTCCGGGACTCGGCCTACAATGAGCAGTTCTTC	CASSFRDSAYNEQFF	many	TRBV6-2/TRBV6-3	TRBJ2-1	.
TGTGCCAGCAGCCTGGGACAGGGGGAGATCCAGTACTTC	CASSLGQGEIQYF	.	TRBV11-2	TRBJ2-5	TRBD1
TGTGCCAGCAGCTTAGGAGGGCGCGGCGGAAAACTGTTTTTT	CASSLGGRGGKLFF	few	TRBV7-6	TRBJ1-4	.
TGTGCCAGCAGATCTCAGGGGGCCCTACGAGCTTTCTTT	CASRSQGALRAFF	few	TRBV28	TRBJ1-1	TRBD1
TGTGCCAGCAGTACCCTGGGAGGGGCGTATAGCAATCAGCCCCAGCATTTT	CASSTLGGAYSNQPQHF	.	TRBV6-1	TRBJ1-5	.
TGCAGCGTGCAGAACACTGAAGCTTTCTTT	CSVQNTEAFF	.	TRBV29-1	TRBJ1-1	.
TGCGCCAGCAGCCAAGAGCACCGGGAGGGGACAGGGAACTCCTACGAGCAGTACTTC	CASSQEHREGTGNSYEQYF	once	TRBV4-3	TRBJ2-7	.
TGTGCCAGCAGCTTGGATTCAGGAAGGAACACTGAAGCTTTCTTT	CASSLDSGRNTEAFF	few	TRBV5-4	TRBJ1-1	.
TGTGCCAGCAGCCGTCGGATCTCTAGCGGGGGCCTTCGGGAGCAGTTCTTC	CASSRRISSGGLREQFF	many	TRBV6-2/TRBV6-3	TRBJ2-1	TRBD2
TGTGCCAGTAACCCAACAGGAGATCAGCCCCAGCATTTT	CASNPTGDQPQHF	.	TRBV19	TRBJ1-5	.
TGTGCCACCAGCAGAGGGTCTGGGGAAGCTTTCTTT	CATSRGSGEAFF	few	TRBV15	TRBJ1-1	.
TGTGCCAGCAGCTCAAATCTGGCAGACTCCTACAATGAGCAGTTCTTC	CASSSNLADSYNEQFF	few	TRBV11-3	TRBJ2-1	.
TGCGCCAGCAGCTTGGTGGATTACAGGGGCGGCGGGGAGCTGTTTTTT	CASSLVDYRGGGELFF	.	TRBV5-1	TRBJ2-2	TRBD1
TGTGCCAGCAGCAGGATAGAAGCTTTCTTT	CASSRIEAFF	many	TRBV28	TRBJ1-1	.
TGTGCCAGCAGTGACTACAACCAGCAGTACTTC	CASSDYNQQYF	.	TRBV6-6	TRBJ2-7	.
TGCGCCAGCAGCCCCTTTGATAACAATGAGCAGTTCTTC	CASSPFDNNEQFF	once	TRBV4-1	TRBJ2-1	.
TGTGCCAGTTCATCCGACAGGTACACTGAAGCTTTCTTT	CASSSDRYTEAFF	few	TRBV19	TRBJ1-1	.
TGTGCCACCAGTGATTTCAGCTCTGGGGCCAACGTCCTGACTTTC	CATSDFSSGANVLTF	many	TRBV24-1	TRBJ2-6	.
TGCGCCAGCAGCCAGGGGACAGGGGACACCGGGGAGCTGTTTTTT	CASSQGTGDTGELFF	few	TRBV4-3	TRBJ2-2	TRBD1
TGTGCCAGCAGCTGGCCCGGGACAGGAAACACCGGGGAGCTGTTTTTT	CASSWPGTGNTGELFF	few	TRBV7-6	TRBJ2-2	TRBD1
TGTGCCAGCAGCCAAGGGACTAGCGGGGGAGTACGGCAGTTCTTC	CASSQGTSGGVRQFF	.	TRBV3-1	TRBJ2-1	TRBD2
TGCAGCGTTGTCGAGGACTTACACAATGAGCAGTTCTTC	CSVVEDLHNEQFF	few	TRBV29-1	TRBJ2-1	.